This T cell receptor beta chain comes out of a study of OX40 agonist ivuxolimab in advanced cancers. Across the whole study: Participants, 70% to 90% male, averaged approximately 65 years of age, ranging from roughly 20 to 80. General study points: Mean expanded clone counts were higher in CD8+ than CD4+ T cells. Clonal expansion from baseline to week 6 occurred in both CD4+ and CD8+ T cells.

Concerning this clone itself: Its antigen is undetermined.

Here immunoSEQ multiplex PCR was the method, and the copy in TCRdb shows in-frame clones only, minus some. The sample includes 100,000 or so clones, 85% to 90% of them seen just once. The source material was CD4+ or CD8+ T cells sorted from blood, sampled in a trial of the OX40 agonist ivuxolimab. This receptor was obtained from an adult with an advanced solid tumor such as melanoma, head and neck, liver or kidney cancer.

CDR3 protein: CASSEVGQGGRNTIYF. CDR3 sequence (DNA): TGTGCCAGCAGTGAAGTGGGACAGGGTGGGCGCAACACCATATATTTT. The genes are TRBV6-1 and TRBJ1-3; the match to TRBD1 covers 9 bases. With 1 base clipped from V and 7 bases from J, the junction kept 8 bases outside the gene matches. Germline-derived CDR1 and CDR2 are MNHNS and SASEGT. CDR3 size: 16 residues.